This passage covers 5 T cell receptor beta chains from one sample sequenced in a study of blood T cell repertoires in COVID-19. Libraries were prepared by immunoSEQ multiplex PCR; TCRdb keeps only in-frame clonotypes and omits some of them. The sample carries approximately 200,000 clones, around 89% recorded once. The specimen sequenced was peripheral blood. Source of these receptors: a man between 65 and 85 years old with acute or convalescent COVID-19.

About this clone: At one boundary the junction diverges from the germline segment, which might be a read error. The chain has TRBV6-2 or TRBV6-3 and TRBJ2-7; TRBD2 agrees at 8 bases. CDR1 is MNHEY and CDR2 is SVGEGT in the germline V gene. The CDR3 extends over 15 amino acids. CDR3 residues: CASSKGGSPASGSLF. The CDR3, as DNA: TGTGCCAGCAGCAAAGGAGGTTCTCCAGCCAGCGGGAGTCTATTC.

The CDR3 loop is CASSPGQGVGELFF. The CDR3 DNA reads TGTGCCAGCAGCCCTGGACAGGGGGTCGGGGAGCTGTTTTTT. The rearrangement joins TRBV11-3 to TRBJ2-2; 10 bases map to TRBD1. CDR3 size: 14 residues. Germline-derived CDR1 and CDR2 are SGHNT and YENEEA. The J segment lost 7 bases and the V segment lost 5 bases, leaving 4 bases of the junction unmatched.

The gene calls are TRBV11-2 and TRBJ1-6, with D hard to call. Germline CDR1 SGHAT, CDR2 FQNNGV. V lost 5 bases, J lost 9 bases, and 17 bases lay in between. The CDR3 sequence is 15 residues long. CDR3 sequence (DNA): TGTGCCAGCAGCCTATCTACCACAGTCAGTTCACCCCTCCACTTT. It yields the protein CASSLSTTVSSPLHF. Full variable domain (rest looked up from reference TRBV11-2 and TRBJ1-6): EAGVAQSPRYKIIEKRQSVAFWCNPISGHATLYWYQQILGQGPKLLIQFQNNGVVDDSQLPKDRFSAERLKGVDSTLKIQPAKLEDSAVYLCASSLSTTVSSPLHFGNGTRLTVT.

V usage is TRBV6-5 and J usage is TRBJ2-5, with D possibly matching TRBD1 (5 bases). Per germline, CDR1 MNHEY and CDR2 SVGAGI. CDR3 length: 14 amino acids. The ends were cut back, 7 bases at V and 5 bases at J, with 17 bases in the middle. DNA for the CDR3: TGTGCCAGCAAGCTGGGTGGACCAGGGGAGACCCAGTACTTC. Amino acid sequence: CASKLGGPGETQYF.

The chain uses TRBV5-4 and TRBJ2-7, with 7 nucleotides matching TRBD2. Trimming removed 5 bases from V and 3 bases from J; junction bases left unmatched: 8. Germline CDR1 and CDR2: SGHNT and YYREEE (reference sequence). CDR3 length: 14 amino acids. The CDR3 loop reads CASRASTGGYEQYF. The CDR3 region has the DNA TGTGCCAGCAGGGCATCCACGGGGGGCTACGAGCAGTACTTC.